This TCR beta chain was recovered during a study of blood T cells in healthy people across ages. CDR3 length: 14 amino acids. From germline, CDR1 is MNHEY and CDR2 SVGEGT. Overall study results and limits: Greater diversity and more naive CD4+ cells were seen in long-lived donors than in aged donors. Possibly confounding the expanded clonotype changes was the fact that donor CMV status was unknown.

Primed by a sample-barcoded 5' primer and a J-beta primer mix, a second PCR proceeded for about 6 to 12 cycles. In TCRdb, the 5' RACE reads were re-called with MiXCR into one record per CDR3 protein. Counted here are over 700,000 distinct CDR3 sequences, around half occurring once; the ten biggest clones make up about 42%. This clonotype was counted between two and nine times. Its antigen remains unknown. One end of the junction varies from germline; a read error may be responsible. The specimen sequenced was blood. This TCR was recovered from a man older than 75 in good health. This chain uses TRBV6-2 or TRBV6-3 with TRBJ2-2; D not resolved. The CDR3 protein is CASSDSTNTGELFF. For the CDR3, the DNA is TGTGCCAGCAGTGACTCGACGAACACCGGGGAGCTGTTTTTT.